These T cell receptor beta chains were read from a single sample in a study of T-cell reconstitution after alpha-beta-depleted transplantation in children. From the PCR reads, TCRdb called clonotypes with MiXCR, one entry per CDR3 protein. The sample yields approximately 190,000 distinct CDR3 sequences, about 8.4% seen once. Sequencing used PBMCs, mostly from graft donor cells, obtained 360 days after TCRalphabeta/CD19-depleted stem cell transplant. These receptors came from a male patient between 2 and 10 years old who had a stem cell transplant for acute myeloid leukemia, so the T cells may come from the graft donor. CDR3s include the opening cysteine and the closing phenylalanine or tryptophan. The D gene is left open where the match is weak. Expanded clones are given a class, and other clones once, few, many or no size at all.

>TRBJ2-1|TRBV18|.|.|14
CASSPRYPLNEQFF
TGTGCCAGCTCACCACGGTATCCCCTCAATGAGCAGTTCTTC
>TRBJ2-7|TRBV7-3|.|few|15
CASSFRGGEAYEQYF
TGTGCCAGCAGCTTTCGAGGCGGGGAGGCCTACGAGCAGTACTTC
>TRBJ2-2|TRBV12-3/TRBV12-4|.|many|15
CASSLTGRNTGELFF
TGTGCCAGCAGTTTGACGGGAAGGAACACCGGGGAGCTGTTTTTT
>TRBJ2-1|TRBV7-9|.|many|14
CASVRENGYNEQFF
TGTGCCAGCGTAAGGGAGAATGGCTACAATGAGCAGTTCTTC
>TRBJ2-1|TRBV5-6|TRBD1|.|15
CASSAHRGQGDEQFF
TGTGCCAGCAGCGCACACAGGGGCCAGGGGGATGAGCAGTTCTTC
>TRBJ1-4|TRBV29-1|.|many|12
CSVGATNEKLFF
TGCAGCGTTGGGGCAACTAATGAAAAACTGTTTTTT
>TRBJ2-3|TRBV12-5|.|many|10
CASGRYTQYF
TGTGCTAGTGGGCGATATACGCAGTATTTT
>TRBJ2-7|TRBV5-1|TRBD2|.|15
CASSPRTSVWYEQYF
TGCGCCAGCAGCCCCCGCACTAGCGTGTGGTACGAGCAGTACTTC
>TRBJ1-1|TRBV20-1|.|few|12
CSATRGDTEAFF
TGCAGTGCTACGCGGGGGGACACTGAAGCTTTCTTT
>TRBJ2-6|TRBV5-6|.|many|18
CASSLASGLLRGANVLTF
TGTGCCAGCAGCTTGGCGTCAGGGTTGTTGAGAGGGGCCAACGTCCTGACTTTC
>TRBJ2-5|TRBV3-1|TRBD1|.|15
CASSQPGTEQETQYF
TGTGCCAGCAGCCAGCCTGGGACAGAGCAAGAGACCCAGTACTTC
>TRBJ2-3|TRBV4-2|.|many|19
CASSQGAPWGGRFEDTQYF
TGTGCCAGCAGCCAAGGAGCCCCCTGGGGTGGGCGTTTTGAGGATACGCAGTATTTT
>TRBJ2-5|TRBV18|.|many|12
CASSPGVETQYF
TGTGCCAGCTCACCAGGGGTAGAGACCCAGTACTTC
>TRBJ1-2|TRBV4-1|TRBD1|once|13
CASSQGQGYGYTF
TGCGCCAGCAGCCAAGGACAGGGGTATGGCTACACCTTC
>TRBJ2-5|TRBV29-1|TRBD2|many|13
CSVMNSGRETQYF
TGCAGCGTGATGAATAGCGGGAGAGAGACCCAGTACTTC
>TRBJ2-2|TRBV5-5|.|many|13
CASSLVGPGELFF
TGTGCCAGCAGCTTGGTAGGGCCCGGGGAGCTGTTTTTT
>TRBJ2-5|TRBV7-9|TRBD2|.|15
CASSFGVGGRETQYF
TGTGCCAGCAGCTTCGGAGTGGGAGGGCGAGAGACCCAGTACTTC
>TRBJ2-3|TRBV7-6|TRBD2|.|18
CASSLTFGTSGSTDTQYF
TGTGCCAGCAGCTTAACGTTTGGGACTAGCGGTAGCACAGATACGCAGTATTTT
>TRBJ1-3|TRBV10-3|TRBD1|.|15
CAISEHTGAGNTIYF
TGTGCCATCAGTGAGCACACAGGGGCTGGAAACACCATATATTTT
>TRBJ2-5|TRBV5-5|.|many|14
CASSFSRPQETQYF
TGTGCCAGCAGCTTCTCGAGGCCCCAAGAGACCCAGTACTTC
>TRBJ2-1|TRBV30|TRBD2|many|15
CAWGSGTSAHNEQFF
TGTGCCTGGGGTTCCGGGACTAGCGCTCACAATGAGCAGTTCTTC
>TRBJ2-7|TRBV12-3/TRBV12-4|TRBD1|few|15
CASSPGRGRSYEQYF
TGTGCCAGCAGCCCCGGCAGGGGGAGATCCTACGAGCAGTACTTC
>TRBJ1-2|TRBV5-1|.|.|14
CASSILGSNYGYTF
TGCGCCAGCAGCATACTCGGGTCTAACTATGGCTACACCTTC
>TRBJ2-1|TRBV6-4|TRBD2|few|16
CASSDWPREDYNEQFF
TGTGCCAGCAGTGACTGGCCGCGGGAGGACTACAATGAGCAGTTCTTC
>TRBJ2-5|TRBV5-5|TRBD2|.|16
CASSLRGGYEFETQYF
TGTGCCAGCAGCTTGAGGGGAGGGTACGAGTTTGAGACCCAGTACTTC
>TRBJ2-1|TRBV7-2|.|.|14
CASSSGLHYNEQFF
TGTGCCAGCAGCTCCGGACTCCATTACAATGAGCAGTTCTTC
>TRBJ1-5|TRBV14|.|.|16
CASSRAPGLGNQPQHF
TGTGCCAGCAGCCGGGCCCCGGGGCTTGGCAATCAGCCCCAGCATTTT
>TRBJ2-3|TRBV12-3/TRBV12-4|TRBD2|many|15
CASILAGGGPDTQYF
TGTGCCAGCATCCTAGCGGGAGGGGGCCCAGATACGCAGTATTTT
>TRBJ2-5|TRBV20-1|TRBD2|many|15
CSATQLSGGLETQYF
TGCAGTGCAACTCAACTAAGCGGGGGGTTGGAGACCCAGTACTTC
>TRBJ2-1|TRBV29-1|.|.|19
CSVAPPGGADRSSYNEQFF
TGCAGCGTTGCGCCCCCAGGGGGGGCGGACCGTAGCTCCTACAATGAGCAGTTCTTC
>TRBJ2-1|TRBV18|TRBD2|few|14
CASSPGEGPDEQFF
TGTGCCAGCTCACCGGGGGAGGGCCCCGATGAGCAGTTCTTC
>TRBJ1-1|TRBV7-2|.|few|12
CASSLGLGSAFF
TGTGCCAGCAGCTTAGGTCTAGGGTCCGCTTTCTTT
>TRBJ1-3|TRBV4-3|.|few|14
CASSQVQLGNTIYF
TGCGCCAGCAGCCAAGTCCAGCTGGGAAACACCATATATTTT
>TRBJ2-7|TRBV6-5|TRBD1|.|14
CASSWGTDLYEQYF
TGTGCCAGCAGTTGGGGGACAGACCTTTACGAGCAGTACTTC
>TRBJ2-5|TRBV25-1|.|many|14
CASSDLWDMETQYF
TGTGCCAGCAGTGACTTGTGGGATATGGAGACCCAGTACTTC
>TRBJ1-2|TRBV6-1|.|few|15
CASSRSGAINYGYTF
TGTGCCAGCAGCCGATCGGGGGCGATTAACTATGGCTACACCTTC
>TRBJ2-1|TRBV3-1|TRBD2|few|16
CASSLRLASETAEQFF
TGTGCCAGCAGCCTTCGACTAGCCTCCGAAACGGCTGAGCAGTTCTTC
>TRBJ2-2|TRBV11-2|.|.|15
CASSPPGIFTGELFF
TGTGCCAGCAGCCCCCCCGGGATTTTCACCGGGGAGCTGTTTTTT
>TRBJ2-3|TRBV29-1|TRBD2|.|13
CSQSGTSQDTQYF
TGCAGCCAGAGCGGGACTAGTCAAGATACGCAGTATTTT
>TRBJ2-4|TRBV9|.|.|15
CASSVEGAPPNIQYF
TGTGCCAGCAGCGTAGAGGGCGCTCCGCCAAACATTCAGTACTTC
>TRBJ1-2|TRBV7-3|TRBD1|.|14
CASSLDREGRGYTF
TGTGCCAGCAGCCTGGACAGGGAAGGTCGGGGCTACACCTTC
>TRBJ1-1|TRBV15|.|few|14
CATSRDRVDTEAFF
TGTGCCACCAGCAGAGACAGGGTCGACACTGAAGCTTTCTTT
>TRBJ2-7|TRBV5-1|TRBD1|.|16
CASSLLPGQGVHEQYF
TGCGCCAGCAGCCTCCTACCGGGACAGGGAGTCCACGAGCAGTACTTC
>TRBJ1-1|TRBV12-3/TRBV12-4|.|few|13
CASSFWVNTEAFF
TGTGCCAGCAGTTTCTGGGTGAACACTGAAGCTTTCTTT
>TRBJ2-7|TRBV6-1|TRBD1|many|15
CASIDWTGNNYEQYF
TGTGCCAGCATCGACTGGACAGGGAACAACTACGAGCAGTACTTC